The text below deals with one TCR beta chain. Antigen specificity is unknown. CD45RO-negative cells were positively selected for CCR7, leaving out terminally differentiated effector memory CD45RA+ cells. Every donor, a Caucasian adult, lived in Nashville, Tennessee. TCRdb's table, derived via immunoSEQ multiplex PCR, lists solely in-frame clones and lacks some. The sample shows around 2.1 million clones, 90% to 95% of them seen only once. The record originates from a study of shared clonotypes between healthy human individuals. Study-wide findings and caveats: Of the naive CD4 clonotypes, around 4.9% were shared across several donors. The study generally estimated greater richness for naive than memory subsets. A reduction in generation probabilities was seen for non-shared clonotypes relative to those shared by all four donors.

The germline gives CDR1 SEHNR, CDR2 FQNEAQ (reference sequence). This CDR3 comprises 14 residues. V was shortened by 0 bases and J by 6 bases, with 10 bases between the two germline ends. The receptor's source is a man aged 18 to 29 in good health. Some clones in this sample may be carry-over from other donors' samples. Sequencing was performed on naive CD8+ T cells from PBMCs. V gene TRBV7-9 combines with J gene TRBJ2-3; D not certain. The CDR3 sequence is CASSLAFGWDTQYF. Here the CDR3 DNA reads TGTGCCAGCAGCTTAGCGTTCGGGTGGGATACGCAGTATTTT. The full variable domain, its missing parts supplied by reference TRBV7-9 and TRBJ2-3, is DTGVSQNPRHKITKRGQNVTFRCDPISEHNRLYWYRQTLGQGPEFLTYFQNEAQLEKSRLLSDRFSAERPKGSFSTLEIQRTEQGDSAMYLCASSLAFGWDTQYFGPGTRLTVL.